This T cell receptor beta chain stems from a study of identical twins. The study, taken as a whole, reports: Alpha sequences that were out-of-frame and twin-shared showed an excess of low generation probability. Beta out-of-frame twin sharing showed a weaker excess. Invariant MAIT and iNKT cells are populations that could partly confound zero-insertion analyses. For cord blood, abundant beta clonotypes had fewer insertions, unlike memory repertoires, which showed none.

Concerning this clonotype: What it recognizes is unknown.

The J segment lost 0 bases and the V segment lost 0 bases, leaving 5 bases of the junction unmatched. Germline V gene lookup returns CDR1 SGHTA and CDR2 FQGNSA. This CDR3 spans 17 amino acids. TCRdb fed the 5' RACE reads into MiXCR, producing one record per CDR3 protein. Here the sample spans hundreds of thousands of distinct CDR3 sequences, around 9.6% being singletons. The clonotype comes from a woman aged 18-30 years in good health. The specimen was memory (CD45RO+) T cells sorted from blood. This chain uses TRBV7-2 with TRBJ2-3; TRBD2 agrees at 8 bases. The DNA of the CDR3 is TGTGCCAGCAGCTTAGCGCTCGCTAGCGGGAGCACAGATACGCAGTATTTT. Amino acids: CASSLALASGSTDTQYF.